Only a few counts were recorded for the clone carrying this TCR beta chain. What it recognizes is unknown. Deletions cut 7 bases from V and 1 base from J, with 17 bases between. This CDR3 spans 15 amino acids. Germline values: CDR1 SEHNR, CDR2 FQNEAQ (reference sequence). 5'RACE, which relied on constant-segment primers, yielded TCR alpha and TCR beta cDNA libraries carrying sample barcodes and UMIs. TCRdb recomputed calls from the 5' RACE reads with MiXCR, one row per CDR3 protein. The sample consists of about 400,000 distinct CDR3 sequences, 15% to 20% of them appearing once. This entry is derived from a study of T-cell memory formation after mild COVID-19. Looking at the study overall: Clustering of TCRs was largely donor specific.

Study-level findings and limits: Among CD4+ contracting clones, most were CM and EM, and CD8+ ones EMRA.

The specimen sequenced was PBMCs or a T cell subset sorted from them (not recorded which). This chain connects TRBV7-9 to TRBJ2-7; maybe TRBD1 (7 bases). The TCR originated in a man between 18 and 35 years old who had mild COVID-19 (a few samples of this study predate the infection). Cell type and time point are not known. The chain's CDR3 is CASTLRGDSSYEQYF. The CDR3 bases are TGTGCCAGCACCCTAAGGGGGGACAGTTCCTACGAGCAGTACTTC.